This T cell receptor (beta chain) was sequenced in a study of PD-L1 blockade in urothelial cancer. General study points: Durable benefit accompanied greater 3-week expansion of tumor-associated blood clones.

With 6 bases removed from V and 4 bases from J, the gap between germline ends came to 13 bases. The CDR3 runs 13 residues. CDR1 is MNHEY, CDR2 SVGAGI, per germline. About this clone: Its antigen is currently unknown.

Data came from immunoSEQ multiplex PCR; TCRdb stores just in-frame clones and leaves some out. The data show about 110,000 clones, approximately 90% seen once. Specified time point: peripheral blood 6 weeks after treatment start. The sample in question was PBMCs, obtained around atezolizumab (anti-PD-L1) treatment. The clonotype comes from a man aged 55-75 years with urothelial cancer. This rearrangement joins TRBV6-5 to TRBJ2-7; a possible D gene is TRBD2 (6 bases). The CDR3 protein is CASSSGGTYEQYF. As DNA, the CDR3 is TGTGCCAGCAGCTCCGGGGGTACTTACGAGCAGTACTTC.